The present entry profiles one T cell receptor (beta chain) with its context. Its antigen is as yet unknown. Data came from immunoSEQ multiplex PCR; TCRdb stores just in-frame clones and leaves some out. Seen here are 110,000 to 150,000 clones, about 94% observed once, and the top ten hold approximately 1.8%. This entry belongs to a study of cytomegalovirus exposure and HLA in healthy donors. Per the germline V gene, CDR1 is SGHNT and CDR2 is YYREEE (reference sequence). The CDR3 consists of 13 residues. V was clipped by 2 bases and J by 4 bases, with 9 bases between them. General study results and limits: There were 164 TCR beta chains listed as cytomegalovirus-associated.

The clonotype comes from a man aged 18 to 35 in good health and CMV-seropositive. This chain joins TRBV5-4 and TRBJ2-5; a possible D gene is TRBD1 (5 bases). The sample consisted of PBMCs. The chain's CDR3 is CASSFQGGETQYF. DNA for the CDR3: TGTGCCAGCAGCTTTCAGGGTGGAGAGACCCAGTACTTC.